The T cell receptor (beta chain) described here comes from a study of T-cell reconstitution after alpha-beta-depleted transplantation in children (dated by TCRdb to 2016 to 2017). With regard to the full study: Using TCR repertoire profiling, the study followed T-cell immune reconstitution in a quantitative way in children after TCRalphabeta/CD19-depleted allogeneic hematopoietic cell transplantation. What the study reported, not specific to this receptor: Over the following months the frequencies of hyperexpanded clones went down, and after one year T-cell counts and TCRbeta diversity were mostly credited to newly produced T cells. The high TCRbeta diversity at day 60 in some patients was ascribed to recipient T cells and intrathymic progenitors that had survived conditioning. The apparently early alphabetaT-cell count recovery about two months after transplant was reportedly dependent on only several hundred rapidly expanded clones derived from non-depleted graft cells.

The library was produced with PCR. TCRdb shows the sequencer as Illumina HiSeq 2500. TCR library preparation used molecular barcoding, with unique molecular identifiers applied to normalize quantification of the TCRbeta repertoire. Using fastp at Q25 and MiXCR, TCRdb reprocessed the public reads and kept productive beta chains. Rows are unified per CDR3 protein, each entry keeping the most common DNA and genes. The sample has around 140,000 distinct CDR3 sequences on record, around 9% of them singletons. The top ten clonotypes cover around 18% of the sample. Interpreted using the paper, the treatment or condition label stands for: allogeneic hematopoietic cell transplantation with graft depleted of TCRalphabeta T cells and CD19 B cells. TCRalphabeta/CD19-depleted allogeneic hematopoietic cell grafts were given to the transplant recipients, all of whom were children. V sheds 1 base and J sheds 7 bases, leaving 11 bases between their ends. The CDR3 sequence holds 14 residues, the cysteine and phenylalanine included. Only the CDR3 region is kept as DNA, spanning 42 bases read in frame from base 1. CDR1 and CDR2 are read off the germline V gene (reference sequence) as LGHDT and YNNKEL.

About this clonotype itself: Its specific antigen is unknown. Base qualities are not recorded, but no much larger clone differs from it by a single base.

The chain was built from TRBV3-1 and TRBJ2-1; the D gene is perhaps TRBD1, on 6 matching bases. The TCR comes from a female patient younger than 10 who had a stem cell transplant for congenital amegakaryocytic thrombocytopenia, so the T cells may come from the graft donor. The input for sequencing was PBMCs, mostly from graft donor cells, taken 180 days after TCRalphabeta/CD19-depleted stem cell transplant. The CDR3 corresponds to CASSQGYRENEQFF. In nucleotides, the sequence is TGTGCCAGCAGCCAAGGGTACAGGGAAAATGAGCAGTTCTTC.